This TCR beta chain was sequenced in a study of blood T cell repertoires in COVID-19. Study-level background: Italy, Spain and the United States were the sources of the convalescent and acute COVID-19 samples. T cells, B-cell-depleted T cells, or PBMCs supplied cDNA or gDNA.

In the original processing: Researchers report that nucleated cell counts were estimated from reference gene primer amplification. Measured with immunoSEQ multiplex PCR; TCRdb has only the in-frame clones, and not every one. That table furnishes V, J and clone size, whereas the DNA furnished D and trimming. Altogether about 170,000 clones are present, under 80% being singletons, with the ten largest covering around 3%. Germline CDR1 reads MNHEY; CDR2 reads SVGAGI. V lost 1 base, J lost 7 bases, and 16 bases lay in between. The CDR3 loop spans 16 amino acids. Sequencing input: peripheral blood. The TCR was taken from a woman older than 75 with acute or convalescent COVID-19. The chain carries TRBV6-5 and TRBJ1-4, with D perhaps TRBD1 (5 bases). The CDR3 protein is CASSYYGGTGGEKLFF. For the CDR3, the DNA is TGTGCCAGCAGTTACTACGGAGGGACTGGAGGTGAAAAACTGTTTTTT.